These 17 T cell receptor beta chains share one sample of origin, sequenced in a study of molecular identifiers for immune sequencing clone quantification. TCRdb processed the PCR reads anew with MiXCR; each CDR3 protein has one entry. The sample yields a few hundred thousand distinct CDR3 sequences, around 23% seen once. Sequencing was carried out using naive CD8+ T cells from blood, with Jurkat cell RNA spiked in. Subset of the sample: FACS-sorted CD8+CD4-CCR7+CD45RA+ naive T cells. The receptors derive from a human donor in good health. Some libraries in this study had Jurkat cell RNA spiked in.

As to this clonotype: A much larger clonotype is one base distant, so this may be a read error. The rearrangement joins TRBV7-2 to TRBJ2-1; D gene uncertain. Germline CDR1 and CDR2: SGHTA and FQGNSA. CDR3 length: 11 residues. The V gene lost 4 bases and the J gene lost 8 bases, with 6 bases spanning the gap. The CDR3 spells CASSSGDEQFF. CDR3 sequence (DNA): TGTGCCAGCAGCTCGGGCGATGAGCAGTTCTTC.

As regards this clonotype: The DNA is left out, because the CDR3 cannot be placed on it with certainty; the CDR3 is given as TCRdb lists it. The CDR3 here is CASSFYICSAADRRLGYEQYF. This sequence joins TRBV5-3 and TRBJ2-7; the table's D call TRBD1 went unverified against the DNA. TRBV5-3 has ORF status, its function being uncertain. The CDR3 spans 21 residues, counting both ends.

The table lists this clonotype with many counts. The chain is built from TRBV2 and TRBJ1-1, with D maybe TRBD1 (6 bases). Germline loops: CDR1 SNHLY, CDR2 FYNNEI. V was trimmed by 3 bases and J by 7 bases, leaving 12 bases between them. This CDR3 is built from 13 residues. The CDR3 protein is CASSDGQTFEAFF. The DNA for the CDR3 is TGTGCCAGCAGTGACGGACAGACGTTTGAAGCTTTCTTT.

The chain recombines TRBV4-3 with TRBJ2-3; the match to TRBD1 covers 8 bases. CDR1 and CDR2 from the germline V gene are LGHNA and YSLEER. V was pared by 2 bases and J by 4 bases, with 11 bases of the junction left unmatched. This CDR3 contains 17 residues. CDR3 sequence (DNA): TGCGCCAGCAGCCAACACGGACAGGGAACGAGCGCAGATACGCAGTATTTT. Encoded protein: CASSQHGQGTSADTQYF.

The rearrangement links TRBV6-5 to TRBJ2-7, with 9 bases lining up with TRBD2. Per the germline V gene, CDR1 is MNHEY and CDR2 is SVGAGI. CDR3 size: 15 residues. The ends lost 2 bases at V and 7 bases at J; junction bases unmatched: 9. The CDR3 protein is CASSYPGLAEREQYF. The CDR3 DNA follows: TGTGCCAGCAGTTACCCGGGACTAGCTGAGAGGGAGCAGTACTTC.

This clonotype was picked up a small number of times. The chain uses TRBV5-4 and TRBJ1-2, with a tentative D call TRBD1 (6 bases). The CDR3 contains 13 residues. Germline CDR1 is SGHNT and CDR2 is YYREEE (reference sequence). V gave up 3 bases and J gave up 4 bases, with 10 bases separating them. CDR3: CASSSGRGYGYTF. The CDR3 DNA reads as TGTGCCAGCAGCTCCGGCAGGGGCTATGGCTACACCTTC.

This clonotype was counted a few times. The chain uses TRBV4-1 and TRBJ2-7; possible D gene TRBD1, 5 bases. Germline assignment: CDR1 MGHRA and CDR2 YSYEKL. Trimming took off 4 bases at V and 0 bases at J, with 13 bases between the two ends. The CDR3 contains 15 residues. CDR3 coding DNA: TGCGCCAGCAGCCGACTTCAGGGAAACTCCTACGAGCAGTACTTC. It encodes CASSRLQGNSYEQYF.

About this clonotype itself: At one boundary the junction diverges from the germline segment, which might be a read error. In nucleotides, the CDR3 is TGTGCCTGCAGCTTAATAGCGGGGGGCCGCTCCTACAATGAGCAGTTCTTC. Protein: CACSLIAGGRSYNEQFF. The V and J genes are TRBV7-9 and TRBJ2-1, with 10 bases matching TRBD2. The CDR3 has 17 residues. The germline V gene encodes CDR1 SEHNR and CDR2 FQNEAQ (reference sequence).

The chain combines TRBV7-8 with TRBJ2-3, with 9 nucleotides matching TRBD2. J was trimmed by 9 bases and V by 5 bases; bases with no gene match: 9. CDR3 length: 14 residues. From germline, CDR1 is SGHVS and CDR2 FQNEAQ. CDR3 amino acids: CASSKGAGGPTQYF. The CDR3 coding sequence is TGTGCCAGCAGCAAGGGGGCGGGGGGGCCAACGCAGTATTTT.

This clonotype was seen repeatedly, ten times or more. The chain couples TRBV29-1 to TRBJ1-2; 8 bases are shared with TRBD1. This CDR3 has 12 amino acids. V was clipped by 7 bases and J by 2 bases; unmatched bases: 3. CDR1 SQVTM and CDR2 ANQGSEA come from the germline V gene. The CDR3 DNA reads as TGCAGCGCGGGGACAGGCAACTATGGCTACACCTTC. Translation gives CSAGTGNYGYTF.

The chain couples TRBV12-3 or TRBV12-4 to TRBJ1-1, with a weak D call TRBD1 (6 bases). The length of the CDR3 is 13 residues. Trimming took off 6 bases at V and 8 bases at J, with 16 bases between the two ends. CDR3 bases: TGTGCCAGCAGACCACCGGGACACCAAGAAGCTTTCTTT. It encodes CASRPPGHQEAFF.

The sample holds a few counts of this clonotype. This chain links TRBV5-5 with TRBJ2-3; 8 positions agree with TRBD1. With 0 bases clipped from V and 0 bases from J, the junction kept 12 bases outside the gene matches. CDR1 and CDR2 from the germline V gene are SGHKS and YYEKEE (reference sequence). The CDR3 is made up of 19 amino acids. The CDR3 DNA follows: TGTGCCAGCAGCTTGGGAGCAGGGGGCCCCTTCTCTAGCACAGATACGCAGTATTTT. As protein: CASSLGAGGPFSSTDTQYF.

The chain links TRBV4-3 to TRBJ1-4; 9 nucleotides line up with TRBD1. The germline gives CDR1 LGHNA, CDR2 YSLEER. This CDR3 has 16 amino acids. Losses at the gene ends were 0 bases for V and 5 bases for J; bases not matched to a gene: 4. The CDR3 nucleotides are TGCGCCAGCAGCCAAGATGTGGGGACAGGGAATGAAAAACTGTTTTTT. Translation gives CASSQDVGTGNEKLFF.

In regard to this clonotype: The junction shows a germline mismatch at one end, possibly a read error. The CDR3 nucleotides are TGTGCCAGCAGGGGGGGGACAGGGATGAACACTGAAGCTCTCTTT. Amino acid sequence: CASRGGTGMNTEALF. The chain employs TRBV27 and TRBJ1-1, with TRBD1 identical over 9 bases. This CDR3 comprises 15 residues. Germline-derived CDR1 and CDR2 are MNHEY and SMNVEV (reference sequence).

This clonotype appeared many times. This rearrangement joins TRBV9 to TRBJ2-2, with 7 bases identical to TRBD2. V trimming: 0 bases; J trimming: 1 base; junction bases outside the gene matches: 3. The CDR3 runs to 16 residues. CDR1 and CDR2 from the germline V gene are SGDLS and YYNGEE. As DNA, the CDR3 is TGTGCCAGCAGCGTAGAGACTAGCTGGAACACCGGGGAGCTGTTTTTT. This translates into CASSVETSWNTGELFF.

This rearrangement joins TRBV7-7 to TRBJ2-1; D not resolved. The CDR3 length is 15 residues. V lost 8 bases, J lost 4 bases, and 18 bases lay in between. Germline CDR1 is SSHAT and CDR2 is FNYEAQ (reference sequence). Here the CDR3 DNA reads TGTGCCAGCTCATCCGGTGCGTCTCCTTACAATGAGCAGTTCTTC. Protein sequence: CASSSGASPYNEQFF. Filled out from reference TRBV7-7 and TRBJ2-1, the complete variable domain reads GAGVSQSPRYKVTKRGQDVTLRCDPISSHATLYWYQQALGQGPEFLTYFNYEAQPDKSGLPSDRFSAERPEGSISTLTIQRTEQRDSAMYRCASSSGASPYNEQFFGPGTRLTVL.

With respect to this clonotype: A much more abundant neighbour one base away suggests this may be a read error. The chain employs TRBV4-1 and TRBJ1-5; no clear D. The CDR3 has 15 residues. The germline gives CDR1 MGHRA, CDR2 YSYEKL. The CDR3, as DNA: TGCGCCATCAGCCAAGAGGAGTATAGCAATCAGCCCCAGCATTTT. Translating it yields CAISQEEYSNQPQHF.